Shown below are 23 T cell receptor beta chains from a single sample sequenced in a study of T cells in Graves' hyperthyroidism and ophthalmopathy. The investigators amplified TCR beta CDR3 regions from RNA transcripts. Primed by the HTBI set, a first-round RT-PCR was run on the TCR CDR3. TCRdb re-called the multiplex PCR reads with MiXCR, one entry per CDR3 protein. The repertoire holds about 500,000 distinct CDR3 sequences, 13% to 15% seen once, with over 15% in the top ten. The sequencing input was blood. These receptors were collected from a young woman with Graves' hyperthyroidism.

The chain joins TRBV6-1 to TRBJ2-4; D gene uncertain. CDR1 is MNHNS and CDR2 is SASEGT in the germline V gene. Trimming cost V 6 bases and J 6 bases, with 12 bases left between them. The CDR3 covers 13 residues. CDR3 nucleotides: TGTGCCAGCAGACCGAGTTCCGGAAACATTCAGTACTTC. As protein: CASRPSSGNIQYF.

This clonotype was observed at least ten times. CDR3 coding DNA: TGTGCCAGCACCGGGGTGACTAGCGGCTACGAGCAGTACGTC. Protein product: CASTGVTSGYEQYV. This chain connects TRBV2 to TRBJ2-7; TRBD2 aligns across 9 bases. V trimming: 7 bases; J trimming: 3 bases; junction bases outside the gene matches: 7. CDR3 length: 14 residues. CDR1 and CDR2 (germline): SNHLY, FYNNEI.

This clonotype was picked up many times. CDR3 DNA sequence: TGTGCCAGCAGCCAGGGGACACCGTATGGCTACACCTTC. Translating it yields CASSQGTPYGYTF. This chain links TRBV3-1 with TRBJ1-2; possible D gene TRBD1, 6 bases. V lost 3 bases to trimming and J lost 5 bases, with 10 bases between them. There are 13 residues in the CDR3. CDR1 and CDR2 (germline): LGHDT, YNNKEL (reference sequence).

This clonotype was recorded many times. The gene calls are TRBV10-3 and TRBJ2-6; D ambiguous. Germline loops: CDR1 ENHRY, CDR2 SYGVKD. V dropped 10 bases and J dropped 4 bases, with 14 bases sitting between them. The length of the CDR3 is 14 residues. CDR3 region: CATRREHGANVLTF. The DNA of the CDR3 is TGTGCCACCCGAAGGGAACACGGGGCCAACGTCCTGACTTTC.

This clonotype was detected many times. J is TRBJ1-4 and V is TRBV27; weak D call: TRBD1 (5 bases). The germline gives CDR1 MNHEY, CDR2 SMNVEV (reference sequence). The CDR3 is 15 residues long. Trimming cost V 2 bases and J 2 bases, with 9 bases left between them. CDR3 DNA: TGTGCCAGCAGTTTACAGGGTTCTACTAATGAAAAACTGTTTTTT. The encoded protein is CASSLQGSTNEKLFF. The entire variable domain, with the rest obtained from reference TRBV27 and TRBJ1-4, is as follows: EAQVTQNPRYLITVTGKKLTVTCSQNMNHEYMSWYRQDPGLGLRQIYYSMNVEVTDKGDVPEGYKVSRKEKRNFPLILESPSPNQTSLYFCASSLQGSTNEKLFFGSGTQLSVL.

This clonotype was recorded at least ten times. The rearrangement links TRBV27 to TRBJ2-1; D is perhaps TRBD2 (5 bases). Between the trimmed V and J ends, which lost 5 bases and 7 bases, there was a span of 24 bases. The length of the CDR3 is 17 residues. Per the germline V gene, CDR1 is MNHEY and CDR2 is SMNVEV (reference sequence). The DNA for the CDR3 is TGTGCCAGCAGTATACGCAAGCTAGCTTCCATTTTAAATGAGCAGTTCTTC. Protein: CASSIRKLASILNEQFF.

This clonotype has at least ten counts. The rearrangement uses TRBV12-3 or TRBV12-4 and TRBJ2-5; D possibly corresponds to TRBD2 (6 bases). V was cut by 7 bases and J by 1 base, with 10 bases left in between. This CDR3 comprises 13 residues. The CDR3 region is CASKEGVQETQYF. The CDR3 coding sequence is TGTGCCAGCAAGGAGGGCGTCCAAGAGACCCAGTACTTC.

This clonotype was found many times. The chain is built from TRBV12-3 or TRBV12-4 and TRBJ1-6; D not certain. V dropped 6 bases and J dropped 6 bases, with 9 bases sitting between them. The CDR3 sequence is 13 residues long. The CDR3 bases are TGTGCCAGCAGCCCCTTCCCTAATTCACCCCTCCACTTT. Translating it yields CASSPFPNSPLHF.

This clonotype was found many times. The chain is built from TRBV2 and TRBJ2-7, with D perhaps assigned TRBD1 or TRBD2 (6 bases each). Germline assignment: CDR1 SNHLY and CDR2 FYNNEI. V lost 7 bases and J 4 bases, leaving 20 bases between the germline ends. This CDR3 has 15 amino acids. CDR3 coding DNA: TGTGCCAGCAAGCGCGAGGATCGGAGGGGGTACGAGCAGTACTTC. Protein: CASKREDRRGYEQYF. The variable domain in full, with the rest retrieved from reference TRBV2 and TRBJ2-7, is EPEVTQTPSHQVTQMGQEVILRCVPISNHLYFYWYRQILGQKVEFLVSFYNNEISEKSEIFDDQFSVERPDGSNFTLKIRSTKLEDSAMYFCASKREDRRGYEQYFGPGTRLTVT.

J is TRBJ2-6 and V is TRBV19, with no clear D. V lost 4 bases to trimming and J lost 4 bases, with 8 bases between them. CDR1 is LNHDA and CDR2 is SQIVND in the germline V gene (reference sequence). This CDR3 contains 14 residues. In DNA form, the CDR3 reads TGTGCCAGTAGTAGGCTTAGGGGGGCCAACGTCCTGACTTTC. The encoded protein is CASSRLRGANVLTF.

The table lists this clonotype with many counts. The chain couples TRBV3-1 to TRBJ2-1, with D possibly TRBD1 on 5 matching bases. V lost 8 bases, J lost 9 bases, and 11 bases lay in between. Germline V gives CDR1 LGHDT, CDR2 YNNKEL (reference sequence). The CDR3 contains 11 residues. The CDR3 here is CASAQEFEQFF. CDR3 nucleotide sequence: TGTGCCAGCGCACAGGAGTTTGAGCAGTTCTTC.

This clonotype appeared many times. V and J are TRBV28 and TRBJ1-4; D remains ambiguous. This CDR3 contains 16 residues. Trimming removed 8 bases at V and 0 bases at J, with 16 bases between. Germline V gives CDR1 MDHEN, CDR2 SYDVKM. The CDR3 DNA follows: TGTGCCAGCGGCCCGCGGAGGCTCGCAACTAATGAAAAACTGTTTTTT. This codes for CASGPRRLATNEKLFF.

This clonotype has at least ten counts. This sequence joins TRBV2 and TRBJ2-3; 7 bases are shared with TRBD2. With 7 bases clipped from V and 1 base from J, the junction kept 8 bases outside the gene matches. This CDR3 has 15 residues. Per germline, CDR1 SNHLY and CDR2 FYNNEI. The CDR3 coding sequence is TGTGCCAGCAATAAGGGGACTAAACGCACAGATACGCAGTATTTT. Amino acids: CASNKGTKRTDTQYF.

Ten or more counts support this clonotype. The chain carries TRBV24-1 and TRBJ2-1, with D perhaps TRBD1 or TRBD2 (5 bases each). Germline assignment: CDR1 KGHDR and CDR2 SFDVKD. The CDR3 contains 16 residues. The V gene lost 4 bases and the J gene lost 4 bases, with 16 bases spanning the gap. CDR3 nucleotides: TGTGCCACCAGTGACTCCCTCGGGGCGGGTTACAATGAGCAGTTCTTC. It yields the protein CATSDSLGAGYNEQFF.

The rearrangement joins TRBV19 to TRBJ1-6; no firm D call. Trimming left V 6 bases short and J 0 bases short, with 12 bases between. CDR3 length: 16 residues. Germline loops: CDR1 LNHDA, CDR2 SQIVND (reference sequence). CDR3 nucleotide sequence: TGTGCCAGTAGCCTTGGAGTAAGCTCCTATAATTCACCCCTCCACTTT. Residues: CASSLGVSSYNSPLHF.

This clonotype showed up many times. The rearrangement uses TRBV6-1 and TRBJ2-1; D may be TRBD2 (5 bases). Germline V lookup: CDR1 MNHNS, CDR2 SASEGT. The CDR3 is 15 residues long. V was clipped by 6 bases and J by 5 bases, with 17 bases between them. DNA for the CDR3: TGTGCCAGCAGGAATCCCTCAAAGCGGAACAATGAGCAGTTCTTC. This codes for CASRNPSKRNNEQFF.

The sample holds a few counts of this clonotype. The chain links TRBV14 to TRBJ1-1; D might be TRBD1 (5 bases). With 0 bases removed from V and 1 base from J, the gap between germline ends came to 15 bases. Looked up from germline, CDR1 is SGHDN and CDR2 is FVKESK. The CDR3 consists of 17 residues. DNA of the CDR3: TGTGCCAGCAGCCAAGATCTCGGGGGATGGAGGAACACTGAAGCTTTCTTT. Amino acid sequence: CASSQDLGGWRNTEAFF.

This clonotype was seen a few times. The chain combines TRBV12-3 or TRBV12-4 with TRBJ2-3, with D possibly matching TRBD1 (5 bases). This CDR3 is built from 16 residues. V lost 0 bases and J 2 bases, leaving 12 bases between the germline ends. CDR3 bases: TGTGCCAGCAGTTTAGCGCAGGGCCTTTTCACAGATACGCAGTATTTT. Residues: CASSLAQGLFTDTQYF.

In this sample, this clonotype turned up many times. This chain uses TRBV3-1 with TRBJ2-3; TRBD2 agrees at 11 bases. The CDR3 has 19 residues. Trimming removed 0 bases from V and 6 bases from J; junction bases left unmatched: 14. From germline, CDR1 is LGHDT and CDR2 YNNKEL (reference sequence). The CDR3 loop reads CASSQDNWTTSGRTDTQYF. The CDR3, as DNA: TGTGCCAGCAGCCAAGATAACTGGACAACTAGCGGGAGAACGGATACGCAGTATTTT.

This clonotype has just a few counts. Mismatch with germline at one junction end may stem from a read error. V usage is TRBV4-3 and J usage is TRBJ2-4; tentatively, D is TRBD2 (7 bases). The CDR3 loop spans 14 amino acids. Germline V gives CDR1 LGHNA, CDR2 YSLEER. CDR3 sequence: CAGSHAGAENIQYF. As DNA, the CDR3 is TGCGCCGGCAGCCATGCGGGGGCAGAAAACATTCAGTACTTC.

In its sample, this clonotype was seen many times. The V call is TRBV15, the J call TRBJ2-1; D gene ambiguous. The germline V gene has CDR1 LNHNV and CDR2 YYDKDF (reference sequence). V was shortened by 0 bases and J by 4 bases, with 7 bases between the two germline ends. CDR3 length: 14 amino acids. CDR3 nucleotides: TGTGCCACCAGCAGAGATCCATCTTACAATGAGCAGTTCTTC. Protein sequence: CATSRDPSYNEQFF.

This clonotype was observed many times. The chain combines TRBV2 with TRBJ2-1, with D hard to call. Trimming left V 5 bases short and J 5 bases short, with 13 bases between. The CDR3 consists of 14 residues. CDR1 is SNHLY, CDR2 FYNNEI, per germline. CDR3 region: CASSPSSTDNEQFF. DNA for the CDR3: TGTGCCAGCAGTCCGAGCTCGACTGACAATGAGCAGTTCTTC.

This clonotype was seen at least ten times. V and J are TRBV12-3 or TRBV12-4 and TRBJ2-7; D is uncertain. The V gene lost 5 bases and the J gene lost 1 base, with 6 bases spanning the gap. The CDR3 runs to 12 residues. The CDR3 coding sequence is TGTGCCAGCAGTCAACGATCCTACGAGCAGTACTTC. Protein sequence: CASSQRSYEQYF.